A selection of T cell receptor beta chains follows, all from one sample in a study of STAT5B mutations in CD4+ large granular lymphocyte leukemia. Using immunoSEQ multiplex PCR, the repertoire was profiled, and TCRdb retains in-frame clones only, with some absent. Counted here are 30,000 to 40,000 clones, 69% occurring once; the ten biggest clones make up 2.5% to 3%. The material sequenced was CD4+ T cells from blood buffy coats. Receptors were obtained from a human donor in good health. Each CDR3 is given with its conserved first and last residue.

>TRBV5-1
CASSPSSWPDTQYF
>TRBV5-1
CASSLADVNSPLHF
>TRBV7-9
CASSLSSGVGETQYF
>TRBV5-4
CASKSGLQETQYF
>TRBV9
CASSVQGGSYNEQFF
>TRBV9
CASSAGDEGPQFF
>TRBV5-4
CASSLVSGVGNEQFF
>TRBV6-5
CASSTLAPGGTQYF
>TRBV5-1
CASSLWDTQETQYF
>TRBV7-2
CASSSPDRGFYEQYF
>TRBV13
CASSGGSGELFF
>TRBV29-1
CSVERAVRDTQYF
>TRBV7-2
CASSLARDRGAHEQYF
>TRBV5-4
CASSPGGTTGELFF
>TRBV25-1
CASSAADGTTYNEQFF
>TRBV2
CASSEAGTYNEQFF
>TRBV6-5
CASSGGGPPTDTQYF
>TRBV7-2
CASSGQETQYF
>TRBV29-1
CSVRTGNGGEQFF
>TRBV11-2
CASSLGTADAEAFF
>TRBV2
CASTIRQGSGNTIYF
>TRBV7-2
CASSFGELSYNEQFF
>TRBV27
CASSLSGNYGYTF
>TRBV7-9
CASSPLTRGRGAYGYTF
>TRBV11-2
CASSLVGYRRTQYF
>TRBV5-1
CASSPPGGIGEQFF
>TRBV18
CASSPRAANEKLFF
>TRBV2
CASRGTTYTDTQYF
>TRBV30
CAWSAGTVSNSPLHF
>TRBV7-2
CASSAKGWSNEKLFF
>TRBV19
CASRGRNQPQHF
>TRBV9
CASSVGGGTGLYEQYF
>TRBV5-6
CASSFRGGPYEQYF
>TRBV5-1
CASSLDRQGEKLFF
>TRBV10-3
CAISQGLADTDTQYF
>TRBV7-2
CASSLGASRETQYF
>TRBV4-2
CASSQVLAGGSNEQFF
>TRBV18
CASSPPRQGQETQYF
>TRBV4-3
CASSQGEGRMETQYF
>TRBV4-2
CASSQHDRGAQPQHF
>TRBV5-4
CASSSLTGNYGYTF
>TRBV4-2
CASSQAGQGDEKLFF
>TRBV5-1
CATSSGTSGYEQYF
>TRBV7-2
CASSLAQGAYNEQFF
>TRBV6-1
CASSEVLQPQHF
>TRBV6-4
CASSRDINSPLHF
>TRBV30
CAWTLGTYGYTF
>TRBV11-3
CASSPSGGEQFF
>TRBV7-2
CASSLDVLAGGQTDTQYF
>TRBV5-1
CASSWGTENSPLHF
>TRBV11-3
CASSTSGTDTQYF
>TRBV7-3
CASSLIGAGVRDTQYF
>TRBV27
CASRQSGLYGYTF
>TRBV10-1
CASLLYHREERNIQYF
>TRBV4-3
CASSQDFGTGGLLTQYF
>TRBV5-6
CASSFRDRVLSNQPQHF
>TRBV5-4
CASRLDRGGWTGELFF
>TRBV9
CASSVGTPSTDTQYF
>TRBV2
CASRQGQVREKLFF
>TRBV6-5
CASRGRLNTEAFF